This entry describes one T cell receptor (beta chain). This sample was taken from a study of T cell changes during pregnancy in multiple sclerosis. Clones were sequenced by immunoSEQ multiplex PCR, and TCRdb holds only the in-frame ones, with some missing. The data show around 85,000 clones, about 89% seen once. Germline-derived CDR1 and CDR2 are ENHRY and SYGVKD. This CDR3 comprises 16 residues. V was clipped by 4 bases and J by 5 bases; unmatched bases: 5. The sequences come from PBMCs, collected in the first trimester of pregnancy. The rearrangement links TRBV10-3 to TRBJ2-3, with TRBD2 identical over 14 bases. The origin of this receptor is a female donor in good health, serving as a control in a pregnancy study. Some clones in this sample may be carry-over from other donors' samples. The CDR3 loop is CAISGGLAGDLDTQYF. The CDR3 DNA sequence: TGTGCCATCAGTGGGGGACTAGCGGGAGATCTAGATACGCAGTATTTT.